This T cell receptor (beta chain) was sequenced for a study of T cells after yellow fever vaccination. This CDR3 spans 12 amino acids. Germline CDR1 is DFQATT and CDR2 is SNEGSKA (reference sequence). V gave up 0 bases and J gave up 9 bases, with 9 bases separating them. Conversion of TCR transcripts into cDNA relied on 5'RACE template switching, which added a universal primer site and UMIs. TCRdb re-called the 5' RACE reads through MiXCR, storing one row per CDR3 protein. The sample includes some 110,000 distinct CDR3 sequences, 8.4% of them seen just once. This clonotype has a count of ten or more. The specimen was CD8+ T cells sorted from PBMCs, collected 45 days after the yellow fever booster vaccination. This receptor was obtained from a man under 40 who received the YFV17D yellow fever vaccine. The chain links TRBV20-1 to TRBJ2-1, with TRBD2 as a possible D gene (6 bases). The CDR3 nucleotides are TGCAGTGCTAGAGATCGGGGAGGTGAGCAGTTCTTC. Protein: CSARDRGGEQFF.